Listed below are T cell receptor beta chains from one sample, sequenced in a study of T cells after yellow fever vaccination. TCRdb analysed the 5' RACE reads with MiXCR anew, one entry per CDR3 protein. There are around 250,000 distinct CDR3 sequences in the sample; about 7% occur only once, and roughly 0.9% lies in the top ten. The sequences come from CD4+ T cells sorted from PBMCs, collected 15 days after the yellow fever booster vaccination. These receptors all come from a man aged 30 to 45 who received the YFV17D yellow fever vaccine. The CDR3 runs from the conserved cysteine through the conserved F or W. A D gene is named only where the DNA matches it firmly. For some rows the clone size is stated as once, few or many, or as a class when expanded; others skip it.

NA | TRBJ2-1 | TRBV4-2 | NA | CASSQDLASYNEQFF
NA | TRBJ1-5 | TRBV6-2/TRBV6-3 | few | CASSRARNQPQHF
NA | TRBJ2-7 | TRBV7-2 | NA | CASSYRKGTYEQYF
NA | TRBJ1-1 | TRBV5-1 | NA | CASSLEELNTEAFF
TRBD1 | TRBJ1-2 | TRBV20-1 | once | CSAVTGNYGYTF
NA | TRBJ2-7 | TRBV7-2 | NA | CASSLATGRYEQYF
NA | TRBJ2-5 | TRBV20-1 | NA | CSAQSTARETQYF
NA | TRBJ1-1 | TRBV28 | many | CASRGPHTEAFF
NA | TRBJ2-3 | TRBV29-1 | many | CSVVEVSSTDTQYF
TRBD1 | TRBJ1-1 | TRBV12-3/TRBV12-4 | many | CASSRVQGARGTEAFF
NA | TRBJ2-1 | TRBV3-1 | few | CASSQGVPPQFF
NA | TRBJ1-1 | TRBV5-1 | many | CASSSQHAEAFF
NA | TRBJ2-1 | TRBV20-1 | many | CSAHEGGAVYNEQFF
TRBD2 | TRBJ2-5 | TRBV20-1 | NA | CSASSGTSRTTQYF
NA | TRBJ1-3 | TRBV20-1 | few | CSASDRSSGNTIYF
NA | TRBJ1-2 | TRBV14 | many | CASSQAVDAYGYTF
TRBD2 | TRBJ2-7 | TRBV18 | many | CASSPQAGGSYEQYF
NA | TRBJ2-7 | TRBV12-3/TRBV12-4 | few | CASSYRSDSYEQYF
NA | TRBJ2-7 | TRBV7-2 | many | CASSPRRTSYEQYF
NA | TRBJ1-5 | TRBV7-6 | few | CASSLDEGGPQHF
NA | TRBJ1-5 | TRBV12-3/TRBV12-4 | many | CASTFRGGGHQPQHF
TRBD1 | TRBJ2-7 | TRBV5-1 | few | CASSLSGDRVYEQYF
NA | TRBJ2-5 | TRBV3-1 | NA | CASSQDFGLDMYF
NA | TRBJ1-4 | TRBV15 | NA | CATSTKKIPGGARGEKLFF
TRBD1 | TRBJ2-7 | TRBV24-1 | NA | CATSDQGQGSLYEQYF
NA | TRBJ2-1 | TRBV20-1 | many | CSVRTTPGEQFF
NA | TRBJ1-3 | TRBV20-1 | few | CSADGGGGGNTIYF